The 24 T cell receptor beta chains given below trace back to one sample, sequenced in a study of blood T cells in healthy people across ages. The use of a sample-barcoded 5' primer and a J-beta primer mix characterized a second PCR of about 6 to 11 cycles. TCRdb fed the 5' RACE reads into MiXCR, producing one record per CDR3 protein. The sample has hundreds of thousands of distinct CDR3 sequences; 20% to 25% are singletons. The sample was also linked to a second study, of T cells of mothers and their children.

The source material was blood. The receptors stem from a boy aged 5-17 years in good health.

The chain links TRBV5-5 to TRBJ2-7, with TRBD1 matching over 10 bases. CDR3 length: 14 residues. J was trimmed by 2 bases and V by 5 bases; bases with no gene match: 4. Germline CDR1 is SGHKS and CDR2 is YYEKEE (reference sequence). CDR3 nucleotide sequence: TGTGCCAGCAGACGTGACAGGGGGCCCTACGAGCAGTACTTC. Its translation is CASRRDRGPYEQYF.

V gene TRBV20-1 combines with J gene TRBJ2-3; TRBD1 agrees at 10 bases. The CDR3 runs 14 residues. The ends lost 0 bases at V and 5 bases at J; junction bases unmatched: 2. Germline CDR1 DFQATT, CDR2 SNEGSKA (reference sequence). CDR3 nucleotides: TGCAGTGCTAGAGACTGGACAGGGGGAGATACGCAGTATTTT. This translates into CSARDWTGGDTQYF.

V is TRBV6-5 and J is TRBJ1-6; 12 nucleotides agree with TRBD1. This CDR3 is built from 17 residues. V was clipped by 3 bases and J by 2 bases; unmatched bases: 2. Germline V gives CDR1 MNHEY, CDR2 SVGAGI. The CDR3 DNA reads as TGTGCCAGCAGTTATGGGACAGGGGGCACCTATAATTCACCCCTCCACTTT. Protein product: CASSYGTGGTYNSPLHF.

The chain carries TRBV5-1 and TRBJ2-1; 7 positions agree with TRBD1. V shed 5 bases and J 5 bases; nucleotides not matched to a gene: 13. The CDR3 sequence is 16 residues long. Germline loops: CDR1 SGHRS, CDR2 YFSETQ. The CDR3 spells CASRLLPGQINNEQFF. CDR3 coding DNA: TGCGCCAGCAGACTTCTCCCGGGACAGATAAACAATGAGCAGTTCTTC.

This rearrangement joins TRBV11-2 to TRBJ2-1; D may correspond to TRBD1 or TRBD2 (6 bases each). The germline gives CDR1 SGHAT, CDR2 FQNNGV. Trimming shortened V by 5 bases and J by 7 bases, and 18 bases separated the two germline ends. This CDR3 contains 15 residues. The DNA for the CDR3 is TGTGCCAGCAGCCCCAAGGCGGGACACTTGAATGAGCAGTTCTTC. This codes for CASSPKAGHLNEQFF.

This chain joins TRBV11-1 and TRBJ2-1, with 8 bases aligning to TRBD2. CDR3 length: 20 residues. Per the germline V gene, CDR1 is SGHAT and CDR2 is FQDESV (reference sequence). The V and J ends lost 1 base and 2 bases, in that order; junction bases with no gene match: 16. CDR3: CASSLEVVGGAVNPYNEQFF. CDR3 sequence (DNA): TGTGCCAGCAGCTTAGAAGTTGTCGGGGGGGCTGTCAACCCCTACAATGAGCAGTTCTTC.

This clonotype was counted only a few times. CDR3 amino acids: CSVEVEGSEAFF. As DNA, the CDR3 is TGCAGCGTTGAAGTGGAGGGTTCTGAAGCTTTCTTT. The rearrangement uses TRBV29-1 and TRBJ1-1; D gene ambiguous. The V end lost 1 base, the J end lost 6 bases, and 9 bases lay between the germline ends. This CDR3 region has 12 residues. From germline, CDR1 is SQVTM and CDR2 ANQGSEA.

The genes are TRBV7-8 and TRBJ2-7, with 7 nucleotides matching TRBD1. V shed 4 bases and J 2 bases; nucleotides not matched to a gene: 5. Per the germline V gene, CDR1 is SGHVS and CDR2 is FQNEAQ. The CDR3 totals 14 residues. The CDR3 coding sequence is TGTGCCAGCAGCTGGGGACAGCCACCCTACGAGCAGTACTTC. It translates to CASSWGQPPYEQYF.

The V call is TRBV7-9, the J call TRBJ2-1; the match to TRBD2 covers 8 bases. V gave up 2 bases and J gave up 8 bases; unmatched junction bases: 14. The CDR3 has 17 amino acids. Per the germline V gene, CDR1 is SEHNR and CDR2 is FQNEAQ (reference sequence). The CDR3 spells CASSLSLAGLTIHEQFF. In DNA form, the CDR3 reads TGTGCCAGCAGCTTATCCCTAGCGGGTCTAACCATCCATGAGCAGTTCTTC.

At least ten counts were recorded for this clonotype. The chain uses TRBV12-3 or TRBV12-4 and TRBJ2-7; 7 nucleotides match TRBD1. J was trimmed by 5 bases and V by 5 bases; bases with no gene match: 9. The CDR3 has 14 amino acids. This CDR3 is CASSTTTGTHEQYF. Written as DNA, the CDR3 is TGTGCCAGCAGTACCACGACAGGGACCCACGAGCAGTACTTC.

The chain has TRBV19 and TRBJ2-7; D is possibly TRBD2 (5 bases). Trimming left V 0 bases short and J 0 bases short, with 6 bases between. The CDR3 is 14 amino acids. CDR1 is LNHDA and CDR2 is SQIVND in the germline V gene (reference sequence). CDR3 protein: CASSIEGSSYEQYF. In DNA form, the CDR3 reads TGTGCCAGTAGTATAGAGGGGAGCTCCTACGAGCAGTACTTC.

For this clonotype: A read error may account for a junction end that differs from germline. CDR3 residues: CASSLAPTLLNHF. The CDR3 DNA sequence: TGCGCCAGCAGCTTGGCCCCTACACTCCTGAATCACTTC. This chain uses TRBV5-1 with TRBJ2-5, with no clear D. Germline values: CDR1 SGHRS, CDR2 YFSETQ. The CDR3 length is 13 residues.

The chain recombines TRBV7-8 with TRBJ2-2; TRBD2 matches 14 bases. J was trimmed by 4 bases and V by 5 bases; bases with no gene match: 9. CDR3 length: 18 residues. Germline loops: CDR1 SGHVS, CDR2 FQNEAQ. CDR3 sequence reads: CASSRLRTSGGSTGELFF. The DNA of the CDR3 is TGTGCCAGCAGCCGACTACGGACTAGCGGGGGGAGCACCGGGGAGCTGTTTTTT. Drawing the rest from reference TRBV7-8 and TRBJ2-2, the complete variable domain is GAGVSQSPRYKVAKRGQDVALRCDPISGHVSLFWYQQALGQGPEFLTYFQNEAQLDKSGLPSDRFFAERPEGSVSTLKIQRTQQEDSAVYLCASSRLRTSGGSTGELFFGEGSRLTVL.

The chain uses TRBV6-1 and TRBJ2-1, with TRBD2 matching 9 bases. Germline V gene lookup returns CDR1 MNHNS and CDR2 SASEGT. V shed 6 bases, J shed 1 base, and the junction held 22 bases outside the gene matches. The CDR3 has 21 amino acids. CDR3 coding DNA: TGTGCCAGCAGCCCCGTTGGCGGGGGGGCCGAGGGGTTAGCTTCCTACAATGAGCAGTTCTTC. The encoded protein is CASSPVGGGAEGLASYNEQFF.

The chain has TRBV29-1 and TRBJ1-2; 7 nucleotides line up with TRBD1. Germline CDR1 is SQVTM and CDR2 is ANQGSEA. The CDR3 length is 16 residues. V lost 4 bases to trimming and J lost 1 base; unmatched junction nucleotides: 12. The CDR3 loop is CSVVRGEGADNYGYTF. The CDR3 nucleotides are TGCAGCGTTGTTCGGGGAGAGGGGGCGGATAACTATGGCTACACCTTC.

This chain links TRBV6-1 with TRBJ2-1; 8 nucleotides agree with TRBD1. CDR1 is MNHNS, CDR2 SASEGT, per germline. V lost 3 bases and J lost 2; bases outside the gene matches: 6. This CDR3 region has 16 residues. This CDR3 is CASSDLTGGPYNEQFF. In DNA form, the CDR3 reads TGTGCCAGCAGTGACCTAACAGGGGGTCCCTACAATGAGCAGTTCTTC.

The chain joins TRBV12-3 or TRBV12-4 to TRBJ1-2; a weak D match, TRBD1 (5 bases). V shed 7 bases and J shed 8 bases, with 11 bases lying between them. The CDR3 totals 11 residues. The CDR3 DNA is TGTGCCAGCACCTGGGGCGGGGGCTACACCTTC. Its translation: CASTWGGGYTF.

V and J are TRBV20-1 and TRBJ2-1; 8 positions agree with TRBD2. The germline gives CDR1 DFQATT, CDR2 SNEGSKA (reference sequence). Germline trimming cut 2 bases from V and 2 bases from J; bases unmatched to any gene: 2. This CDR3 is 14 amino acids long. The CDR3 DNA reads TGCAGTGCTAGATCGACTAGCGCCTACAATGAGCAGTTCTTC. Translating it yields CSARSTSAYNEQFF.

This clonotype has only a few counts. The chain employs TRBV20-1 and TRBJ1-4; 7 bases align to TRBD1. CDR1 DFQATT and CDR2 SNEGSKA come from the germline V gene (reference sequence). CDR3 length equals 14 residues. After removal of 5 bases from V and 6 bases from J, the junction contained 9 bases not matched to a gene. CDR3 region: CSAPPGQIDEKLFF. The CDR3 DNA sequence: TGCAGTGCTCCTCCGGGACAGATAGATGAAAAACTGTTTTTT.

This clonotype was observed a handful of times. J is TRBJ1-3 and V is TRBV12-3 or TRBV12-4; D is uncertain. The length of the CDR3 is 14 residues. Trimming stripped 3 bases from V and 4 bases from J, with 10 bases between. The CDR3 DNA follows: TGTGCCAGCAGTTTCCTGACCGAAGGAAACACCATATATTTT. Translated, it gives CASSFLTEGNTIYF.

The chain combines TRBV29-1 with TRBJ2-5; 9 positions match TRBD1. TRBJ2-7 explains the end of the DNA better; the J call may be wrong. Germline-derived CDR1 and CDR2 are SQVTM and ANQGSEA. The CDR3 loop spans 14 amino acids. For the CDR3, the DNA is TGCAGCGCGAAACAGGGGGCGGGGAACTACGAGCAGTACTTC. This encodes CSAKQGAGNYEQYF.

The rearrangement links TRBV10-3 to TRBJ1-4; D gene unclear. V was cut by 3 bases and J by 1 base, with 9 bases left in between. The CDR3 contains 15 residues. The germline V gene encodes CDR1 ENHRY and CDR2 SYGVKD. Here the CDR3 DNA reads TGTGCCATCAGTGAATTGGAGAGAACTAATGAAAAACTGTTTTTT. It is translated as CAISELERTNEKLFF.

The chain has TRBV20-1 and TRBJ2-1; TRBD2 matches at 8 bases. The germline V gene encodes CDR1 DFQATT and CDR2 SNEGSKA (reference sequence). V gave up 7 bases and J gave up 9 bases; unmatched junction bases: 11. This CDR3 is 13 amino acids long. CDR3 in DNA: TGCAGTGGTAAAGGACTAGCCAGGGGTGAGCAGTTCTTC. Translated: CSGKGLARGEQFF.

This clonotype was detected a few times. The junction shows a germline mismatch at one end, possibly a read error. The chain joins TRBV15 to TRBJ1-1; D is unresolved. The CDR3 has 14 residues. The germline V gene has CDR1 LNHNV and CDR2 YYDKDF (reference sequence). CDR3 loop: CCSRTERLDTEAFF. The CDR3 DNA follows: TGCTGCTCCCGAACGGAGAGACTAGACACTGAAGCTTTCTTT.